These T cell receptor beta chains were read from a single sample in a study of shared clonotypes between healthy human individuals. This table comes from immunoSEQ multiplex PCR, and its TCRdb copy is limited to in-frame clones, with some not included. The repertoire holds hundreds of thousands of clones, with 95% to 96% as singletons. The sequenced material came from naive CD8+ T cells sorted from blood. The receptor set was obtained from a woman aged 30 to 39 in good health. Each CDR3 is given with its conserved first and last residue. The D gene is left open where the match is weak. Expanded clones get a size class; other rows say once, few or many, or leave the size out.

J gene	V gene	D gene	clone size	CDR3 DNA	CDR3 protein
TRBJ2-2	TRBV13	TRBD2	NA	TGTGCCAGCAGCTACCTGGGACTATCCACCGGGGAGCTGTTTTTT	CASSYLGLSTGELFF
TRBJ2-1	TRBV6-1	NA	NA	TGTGCCAGCAGTGAAGGTGGCGGATTACAATATGAGCAGTTCTTC	CASSEGGGLQYEQFF
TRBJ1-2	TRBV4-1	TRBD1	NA	TGCGCCAGCAGCCAAGGGCCTACAGGGGGCTCGAAGGACTATGGCTACACCTTC	CASSQGPTGGSKDYGYTF
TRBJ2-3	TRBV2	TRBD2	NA	TGTGCCAGCAGGGGACTAGCGGGAGGCCTAAGCACAGATACGCAGTATTTT	CASRGLAGGLSTDTQYF
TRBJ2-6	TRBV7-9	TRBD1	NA	TGTGCCAGCAGCTTAGGACAGGGTACAACTGGGGCCAACGTCCTGACTTTC	CASSLGQGTTGANVLTF
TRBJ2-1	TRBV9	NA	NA	TGTGCCAGCAGCGTAATGGGGCGGGAGCAGTTCTTC	CASSVMGREQFF
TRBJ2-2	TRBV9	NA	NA	TGTGCCAGCAGCGTAGGAGGGGCCGGGGAGCTGTTTTTT	CASSVGGAGELFF
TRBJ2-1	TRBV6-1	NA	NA	TGTGCCAGCAGTGGCTATGTCTACAATGAGCAGTTCTTC	CASSGYVYNEQFF
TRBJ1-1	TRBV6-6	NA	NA	TGTGCCAGCAGTTACTCGGGCAGCTCAAACACTGAAGCTTTCTTT	CASSYSGSSNTEAFF
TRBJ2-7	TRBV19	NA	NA	TGTGCCAGTAGCATAGGGACGGCCTACGAGCAGTACTTC	CASSIGTAYEQYF
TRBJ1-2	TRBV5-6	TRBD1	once	TGTGCCAGCAGCCTGGGACAGACCTATGGCTACACCTTC	CASSLGQTYGYTF
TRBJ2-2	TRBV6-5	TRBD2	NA	TGTGCCAGCAGTTACGGCCTGGGGGGGGCCGGGGAGCTGTTTTTT	CASSYGLGGAGELFF
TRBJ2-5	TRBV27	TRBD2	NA	TGTGCCAGCAGTCCGAGCGGGAGGGCCTTTGCAGAGACCCAGTACTTC	CASSPSGRAFAETQYF
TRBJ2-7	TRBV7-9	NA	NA	TGTGCCAGCAACGTACCAGGGATCGAGCAGTACTTC	CASNVPGIEQYF
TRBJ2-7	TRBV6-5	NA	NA	TGTGCCAGCAACGCCCAGGGTTCCTACGAGCAGTACTTC	CASNAQGSYEQYF
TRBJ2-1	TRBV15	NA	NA	TGTGCCACCAGCAGAGATATGTCGGCCTCCTACAATGAGCAGTTCTTC	CATSRDMSASYNEQFF
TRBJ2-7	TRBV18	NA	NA	TGTGCCAGCTCACCACCGGTTTCCTACGAGCAGTACTTC	CASSPPVSYEQYF
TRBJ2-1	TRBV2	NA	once	TGTGCCAGCAGTGAACGTGGGAGGACCCACAATGAGCAGTTCTTC	CASSERGRTHNEQFF
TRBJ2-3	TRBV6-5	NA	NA	TGTGCCAGCAGTTACTACGGCGTCCGCACAGATACGCAGTATTTT	CASSYYGVRTDTQYF
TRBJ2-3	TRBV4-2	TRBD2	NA	TGTGCCAGCAGGCCCATTCTTTCAATTAGCGGGGATAGCACAGATACGCAGTATTTT	CASRPILSISGDSTDTQYF
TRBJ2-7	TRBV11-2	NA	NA	TGTGCCAGCAGCTTAGCTACAGGTCTTAGAGGGAGACCTTACGAGCAGTACTTC	CASSLATGLRGRPYEQYF
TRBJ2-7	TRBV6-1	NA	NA	TGTGCCAGCAGTGAGGTGGGCGCACAACTCTCCCCCTACGAGCAGTACTTC	CASSEVGAQLSPYEQYF
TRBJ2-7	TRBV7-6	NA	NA	TGTGCCAGCAGCTTGGTCTCAGCAGGGAACGAGCAGTACTTC	CASSLVSAGNEQYF
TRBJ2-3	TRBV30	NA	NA	TGTGCCTGGTCTCCGGAAGTAGAGGGCACAGATACGCAGTATTTT	CAWSPEVEGTDTQYF
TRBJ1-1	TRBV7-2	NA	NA	TGTGCCAGCAGCTTGTCTCTGACAGGTAGGGGGGGTGAAGCTTTCTTT	CASSLSLTGRGGEAFF
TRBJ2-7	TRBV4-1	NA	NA	TGCGCCAGCAGCCAAGGGGGCAGCCACGAGCAGTACTTC	CASSQGGSHEQYF
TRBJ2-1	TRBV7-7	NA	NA	TGTGCCAGCAGCCAACTGAGGTGGGTCAGCGGGCAACCCTTATACAATGAGCAGTTCTTC	CASSQLRWVSGQPLYNEQFF
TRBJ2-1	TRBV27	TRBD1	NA	TGTGCCAGCAGTAAAAACAGGGGAATTACCTACAATGAGCAGTTCTTC	CASSKNRGITYNEQFF